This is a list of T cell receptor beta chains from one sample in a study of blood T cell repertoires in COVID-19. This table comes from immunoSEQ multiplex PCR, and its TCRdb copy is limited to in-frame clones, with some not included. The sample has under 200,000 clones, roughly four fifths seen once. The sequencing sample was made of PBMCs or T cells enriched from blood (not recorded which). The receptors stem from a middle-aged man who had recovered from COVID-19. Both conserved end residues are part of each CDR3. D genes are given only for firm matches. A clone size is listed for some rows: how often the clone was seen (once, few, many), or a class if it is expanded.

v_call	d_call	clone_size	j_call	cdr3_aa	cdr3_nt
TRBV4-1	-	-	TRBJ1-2	CASSHSTLRTASNYGYTF	TGCGCCAGCAGCCATTCCACTCTTCGGACAGCTTCTAACTATGGCTACACCTTC
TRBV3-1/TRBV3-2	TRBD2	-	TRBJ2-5	CASSQDRLAGMEETQYF	TGTGCCAGCAGCCAAGATCGGCTAGCGGGGATGGAAGAGACCCAGTACTTC
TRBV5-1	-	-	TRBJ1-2	CASSVLGGTVGYTF	TGCGCCAGCAGCGTCTTGGGGGGAACGGTTGGCTACACCTTC
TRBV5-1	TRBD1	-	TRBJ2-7	CASSSRTGGYEQYF	TGCGCCAGCAGTTCTCGGACAGGGGGCTACGAGCAGTACTTC
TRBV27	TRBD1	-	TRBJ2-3	CASSPDGDRETADTQYF	TGTGCCAGCAGTCCAGATGGGGACAGGGAAACGGCAGATACGCAGTATTTT
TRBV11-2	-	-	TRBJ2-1	CASSPRVAGYNEQFF	TGTGCCAGCAGCCCGCGAGTGGCGGGATACAATGAGCAGTTCTTC
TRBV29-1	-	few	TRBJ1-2	CSVEDHPGSMRGYTF	TGCAGCGTTGAAGATCATCCAGGGTCAATGAGAGGCTACACCTTC
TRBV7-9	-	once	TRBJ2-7	CASSLRSGGRVGVSYEQYF	TGTGCCAGCAGCCTCCGGTCTGGGGGCCGGGTCGGGGTCTCCTACGAGCAGTACTTC
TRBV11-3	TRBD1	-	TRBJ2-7	CASSWDGTGVYEQYF	TGTGCCAGCAGCTGGGACGGGACAGGGGTCTACGAGCAGTACTTC
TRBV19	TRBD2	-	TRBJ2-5	CASSILAGRETQYF	TGTGCCAGTAGTATACTAGCGGGGAGAGAGACCCAGTACTTC
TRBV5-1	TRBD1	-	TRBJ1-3	CASSSGQGARGNTIYF	TGCGCCAGCAGCTCCGGACAGGGGGCTCGTGGAAACACCATATATTTT
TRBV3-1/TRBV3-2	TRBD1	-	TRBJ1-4	CASKDRALEKLFF	TGTGCCAGCAAAGACAGGGCGCTTGAAAAACTGTTTTTT
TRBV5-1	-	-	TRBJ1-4	CASSLDGRVNEKLFF	TGCGCCAGCAGCTTGGACGGCCGGGTTAATGAAAAACTGTTTTTT
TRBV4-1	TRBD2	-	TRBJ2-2	CASSQVGLAGGANTGELFF	TGCGCCAGCAGCCAAGTGGGACTGGCGGGGGGCGCGAACACCGGGGAGCTGTTTTTT
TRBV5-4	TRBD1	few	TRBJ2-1	CASSSGAGQGLHNEQFF	TGTGCCAGCAGCTCCGGGGCGGGACAGGGCCTTCACAATGAGCAGTTCTTC
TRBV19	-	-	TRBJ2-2	CASSTQGSTGELFF	TGTGCCAGTAGTACCCAGGGTAGCACCGGGGAGCTGTTTTTT
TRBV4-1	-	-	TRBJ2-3	CASSQSQGQDTQYF	TGCGCCAGCAGCCAATCACAGGGTCAAGATACGCAGTATTTT
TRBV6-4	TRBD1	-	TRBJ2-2	CASSRTGDTGELFF	TGTGCCAGCAGTAGGACAGGGGATACCGGGGAGCTGTTTTTT
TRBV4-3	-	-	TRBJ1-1	CASSQDLAGNTEAFF	TGCGCCAGCAGCCAAGATTTAGCCGGGAACACTGAAGCTTTCTTT
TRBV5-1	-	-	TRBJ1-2	CASSSPGGGYTF	TGCGCCAGCAGCTCCCCGGGGGGTGGCTACACCTTC
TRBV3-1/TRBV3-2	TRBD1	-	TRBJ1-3	CASSQRRGGENTIYF	TGTGCCAGCAGCCAACGGAGAGGGGGCGAAAACACCATATATTTT
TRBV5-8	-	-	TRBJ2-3	CASSDSTGGSTDTQYF	TGTGCCAGCAGCGATTCGACAGGAGGCTCTACAGATACGCAGTATTTT
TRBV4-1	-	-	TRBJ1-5	CASSQEGGNQPQHF	TGCGCCAGCAGCCAAGAGGGGGGGAATCAGCCCCAGCATTTT
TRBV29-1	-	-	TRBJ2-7	CSAGRDTSYEQYF	TGCAGTGCAGGCCGGGACACCTCCTACGAGCAGTACTTC
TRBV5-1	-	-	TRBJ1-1	CASSMTAFRNTEAFF	TGCGCCAGCAGCATGACAGCTTTCCGCAACACTGAAGCTTTCTTT
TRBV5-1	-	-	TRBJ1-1	CASSADRGSEAFF	TGCGCCAGCAGCGCCGACAGAGGCAGCGAAGCTTTCTTT
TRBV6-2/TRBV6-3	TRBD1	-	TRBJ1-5	CASSTGDRDSNQPQHF	TGTGCCAGCAGTACCGGGGACAGGGATAGCAATCAGCCCCAGCATTTT
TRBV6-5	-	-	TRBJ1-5	CAANRGVSNQPQHF	TGTGCCGCAAACCGGGGGGTTAGCAATCAGCCCCAGCATTTT
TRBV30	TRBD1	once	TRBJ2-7	CAWVKRTGDYEQYF	TGTGCCTGGGTTAAAAGGACAGGGGACTACGAGCAGTACTTC
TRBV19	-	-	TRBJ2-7	CASSIVWGSPYEQYF	TGTGCCAGTAGTATAGTCTGGGGCTCCCCCTACGAGCAGTACTTC
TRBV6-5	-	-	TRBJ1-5	CASSWTENQPQHF	TGTGCCAGCAGTTGGACAGAGAATCAGCCCCAGCATTTT
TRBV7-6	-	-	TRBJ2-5	CASSPGWQETQYF	TGTGCCAGCAGCCCGGGGTGGCAAGAGACCCAGTACTTC
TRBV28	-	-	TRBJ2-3	CASTRERDTQYF	TGTGCCAGCACCCGAGAGCGGGATACGCAGTATTTT
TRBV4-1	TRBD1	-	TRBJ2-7	CASSQVGTGQSNYEQYF	TGCGCCAGCAGCCAAGTTGGGACGGGACAGAGTAACTACGAGCAGTACTTC
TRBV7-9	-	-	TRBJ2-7	CASSLAAEQYF	TGTGCCAGCAGCTTAGCGGCCGAGCAGTACTTC
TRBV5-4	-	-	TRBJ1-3	CASSLYGNTIYF	TGTGCCAGCAGCTTGTATGGAAACACCATATATTTT
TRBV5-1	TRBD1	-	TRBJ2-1	CASSSTGGIGEQFF	TGCGCCAGCAGCTCGACAGGGGGGATTGGGGAGCAGTTCTTC
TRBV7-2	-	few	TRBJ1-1	CASSLWGVTTEAFF	TGTGCCAGCAGCTTATGGGGGGTCACAACTGAAGCTTTCTTT
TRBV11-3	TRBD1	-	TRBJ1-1	CASSARRGRVTEAFF	TGTGCCAGCAGCGCCAGGAGGGGGCGCGTCACTGAAGCTTTCTTT
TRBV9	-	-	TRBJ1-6	CASSALSSYNSPLHF	TGTGCCAGCAGCGCCCTGAGCTCCTATAATTCACCCCTCCACTTT
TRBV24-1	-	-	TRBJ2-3	CATSARQGVAQYF	TGTGCCACCAGTGCCCGGCAAGGGGTTGCGCAGTATTTT
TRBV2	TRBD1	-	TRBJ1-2	CASSEVRDSATGYTF	TGTGCCAGCAGTGAGGTCCGGGACAGTGCGACGGGCTACACCTTC
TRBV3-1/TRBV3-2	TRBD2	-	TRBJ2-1	CASSRTGGGVSYNEQFF	TGTGCCAGCAGCCGGACGGGGGGGGGCGTTTCCTACAATGAGCAGTTCTTC
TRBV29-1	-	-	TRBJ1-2	CSVEVTAGVNYGYTF	TGCAGCGTTGAAGTGACGGCAGGGGTAAACTATGGCTACACCTTC
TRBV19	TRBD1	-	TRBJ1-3	CASSPDRRNTIYF	TGTGCCAGTAGCCCGGACAGGCGGAACACCATATATTTT
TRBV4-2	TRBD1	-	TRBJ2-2	CASSQVRDRGSSNTGELFF	TGTGCCAGCAGCCAAGTACGGGACAGGGGATCGTCGAACACCGGGGAGCTGTTTTTT
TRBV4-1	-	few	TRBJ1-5	CASSQRDRNQPQHF	TGCGCCAGCAGCCAACGGGATCGCAATCAGCCCCAGCATTTT
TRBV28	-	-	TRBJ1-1	CASARRVNTEAFF	TGTGCCAGCGCCAGGCGCGTGAACACTGAAGCTTTCTTT
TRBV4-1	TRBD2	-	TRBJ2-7	CASSQDTSVSSYEQYF	TGCGCCAGCAGCCAAGATACTAGCGTAAGCTCCTACGAGCAGTACTTC
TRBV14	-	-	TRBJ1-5	CASSQGRGGHQPQHF	TGTGCCAGCAGCCAGGGAAGAGGGGGACATCAGCCCCAGCATTTT
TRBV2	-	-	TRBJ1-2	CASRTVYGYTF	TGTGCCAGCAGGACAGTTTATGGCTACACCTTC
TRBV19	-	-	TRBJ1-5	CASSIDSPRFVTQHF	TGTGCCAGTAGTATAGATTCTCCCCGGTTCGTGACCCAGCATTTT
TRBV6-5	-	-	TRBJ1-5	CASSYSTVNQPQHF	TGTGCCAGCAGTTATTCGACAGTAAATCAGCCCCAGCATTTT